These 5 T cell receptor beta chains came from one sample sequenced in a study of PD-L1 blockade in urothelial cancer. The repertoire was sequenced with immunoSEQ multiplex PCR; TCRdb's copy has only in-frame clones and lacks some. The repertoire holds 86,000 or so clones, with about 85% as singletons. Time point specified: pretreatment peripheral blood. Sequences were derived from PBMCs, sampled around atezolizumab (anti-PD-L1) treatment. These receptors were collected from a man in his sixties with urothelial cancer.

This chain uses TRBV6-1 with TRBJ2-7, with TRBD1 matching 7 bases. This CDR3 has 15 residues. Germline trimming cut 0 bases from V and 2 bases from J; bases unmatched to any gene: 4. The germline gives CDR1 MNHNS, CDR2 SASEGT. CDR3 nucleotides: TGTGCCAGCAGTGAAGCGGGACAGACTACCTACGAGCAGTACTTC. It encodes CASSEAGQTTYEQYF.

This clone came up once. The CDR3 loop reads CASSEGRLAGIETQYF. Here the CDR3 DNA reads TGTGCCAGCAGTGAGGGAAGACTAGCGGGCATAGAGACCCAGTACTTC. The genes are TRBV2 and TRBJ2-5; 10 bases are a match to TRBD2. This CDR3 has 16 residues. The ends lost 3 bases at V and 4 bases at J; junction bases unmatched: 8. Germline-derived CDR1 and CDR2 are SNHLY and FYNNEI.

This chain uses TRBV19 with TRBJ2-6; D is uncertain. There are 14 residues in the CDR3. CDR1 is LNHDA and CDR2 is SQIVND in the germline V gene (reference sequence). Trimming took off 6 bases at V and 0 bases at J, with 6 bases between the two ends. The CDR3 loop is CASRYTSGANVLTF. In DNA, the CDR3 is TGTGCCAGTAGATACACCTCTGGGGCCAACGTCCTGACTTTC.

The genes are TRBV7-8 and TRBJ2-2; 8 nucleotides line up with TRBD2. The junction had 7 bases not matched to a gene; V was cut back by 5 bases and J by 2 bases. The CDR3 length is 16 residues. Germline V gives CDR1 SGHVS, CDR2 FQNEAQ. In nucleotides, the CDR3 is TGTGCCAGCAGCCCAAGGACTAGCTATAACACCGGGGAGCTGTTTTTT. Its translation: CASSPRTSYNTGELFF.

This chain uses TRBV11-2 with TRBJ2-7; 7 bases match TRBD1. V lost 0 bases and J lost 4; bases outside the gene matches: 0. Germline CDR1 reads SGHAT; CDR2 reads FQNNGV. The CDR3 totals 13 residues. The CDR3, as DNA: TGTGCCAGCAGCTTAGAACAGGGGTACGAGCAGTACTTC. This sequence encodes CASSLEQGYEQYF.